Only one count was recorded for the clone carrying this T cell receptor (beta chain). In the authors' workflow: Quantification of nucleated cells was approximated via reference gene primer amplification. The assay was immunoSEQ multiplex PCR, and TCRdb's table has in-frame clones only and misses some. D and trimming come from the DNA, and the V and J calls and clone size come from that table. The sample lists tens of thousands of clones; roughly 85% were seen once. V was shortened by 5 bases and J by 2 bases, with 9 bases between the two germline ends. This CDR3 has 13 amino acids. This sample is drawn from a study of blood T cell repertoires in COVID-19. Study-wide context: Samples came from the United States, Italy and Spain, spanning acute and convalescent COVID-19. In each case, the material was cDNA or gDNA derived from T cells, B-cell-depleted T cells, or PBMCs.

V is TRBV12-3 or TRBV12-4 and J is TRBJ1-2; a possible D gene is TRBD1 (6 bases). Sequencing was done on a sample of peripheral blood. This TCR derives from a woman aged 80 or over with COVID-19, enrolled during active disease. The CDR3: CASSPQGNYGYTF. The DNA of the CDR3 is TGTGCCAGCAGTCCCCAGGGGAACTATGGCTACACCTTC.